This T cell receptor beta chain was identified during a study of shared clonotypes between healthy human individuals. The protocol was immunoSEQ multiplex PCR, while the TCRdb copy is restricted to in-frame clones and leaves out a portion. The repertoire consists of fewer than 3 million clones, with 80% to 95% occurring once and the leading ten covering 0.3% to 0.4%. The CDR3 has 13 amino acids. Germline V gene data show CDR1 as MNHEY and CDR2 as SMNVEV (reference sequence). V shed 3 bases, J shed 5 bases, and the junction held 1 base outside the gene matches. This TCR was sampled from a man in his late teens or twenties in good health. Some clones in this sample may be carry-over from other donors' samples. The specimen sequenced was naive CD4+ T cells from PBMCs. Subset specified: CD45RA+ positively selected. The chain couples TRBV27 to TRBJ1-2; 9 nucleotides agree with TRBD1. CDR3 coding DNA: TGTGCCAGCAGTTTTGGGACAGGGTATGGCTACACCTTC. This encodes CASSFGTGYGYTF.